Listed here is a single T cell receptor beta chain. The data are from a study of blood T cell repertoires in COVID-19. Study details: T cells, B-cell-depleted T cells, or PBMCs provided the cDNA or gDNA that served as material.

Deletions cut 10 bases from V and 0 bases from J, with 10 bases between. The CDR3 has 13 amino acids. Looked up from germline, CDR1 is MNHEY and CDR2 is SVGAGI. Clones were sequenced by immunoSEQ multiplex PCR, and TCRdb holds only the in-frame ones, with some missing. This table has 95,000 to 150,000 clones, around 88% appearing once. This TCR came from a woman aged 50 to 60 with active or convalescent COVID-19. The sample was peripheral blood. This chain connects TRBV6-5 to TRBJ1-3; D gene ambiguous. This CDR3 is CATQSGSGNTIYF. DNA for the CDR3: TGTGCCACCCAGTCGGGCTCTGGAAACACCATATATTTT.